This passage covers 24 T cell receptor beta chains from one sample sequenced in a study of OX40 agonist ivuxolimab in advanced cancers. Library creation used the immunoSEQ multiplex PCR assay. TCRdb mirrors the immuneACCESS table, restricted to in-frame sequences. Some clones are absent from its copies; in checked studies, under half trace to an unresolved V gene, and the reason for the others is unknown. The sample table records about 49,000 clones; about 76% of these occur just once. 5% to 7.5% of the sample belongs to the ten largest clones. Material: CD4+ or CD8+ T cells sorted from blood, obtained in a trial of the OX40 agonist ivuxolimab. These receptors came from an adult with an advanced solid tumor such as melanoma, head and neck, liver or kidney cancer.

The V and J genes are TRBV6-1 and TRBJ2-7, with TRBD1 matching over 7 bases. Germline V gene lookup returns CDR1 MNHNS and CDR2 SASEGT. V lost 5 bases to trimming and J lost 5 bases; unmatched junction nucleotides: 6. This CDR3 has 13 residues. The CDR3 bases are TGTGCCAGCAGTTTGACAGGGCGCGACGAGCAGTACTTC. Its translation is CASSLTGRDEQYF.

This rearrangement joins TRBV6-5 to TRBJ2-7, with 8 bases aligning to TRBD1. The CDR3 runs to 14 residues. CDR1 is MNHEY and CDR2 is SVGAGI in the germline V gene. Trimming removed 5 bases from V and 2 bases from J; junction bases left unmatched: 5. CDR3 amino acids: CASSHRDRTYEQYF. The CDR3 region has the DNA TGTGCCAGCAGTCACCGGGACAGGACCTACGAGCAGTACTTC.

This clone was found once. The chain joins TRBV27 to TRBJ2-7; the match to TRBD2 covers 8 bases. CDR3 length: 14 residues. V shed 6 bases and J 6 bases; nucleotides not matched to a gene: 10. CDR1 and CDR2 (germline): MNHEY, SMNVEV (reference sequence). The CDR3 coding sequence is TGTGCCAGCAGCCTCTCCGGGACTAGTGGCGAGCAGTACTTC. This gives the protein CASSLSGTSGEQYF.

This clone was observed a handful of times. The CDR3 coding sequence is TGTGCCAGCAGTTTATTAAGGGGGGACAGGGACGACGAGCAGTACGTC. Its translation is CASSLLRGDRDDEQYV. The gene calls are TRBV28 and TRBJ2-7, with 9 bases fitting TRBD1. Germline V gene sequence: CDR1 MDHEN, CDR2 SYDVKM. J lost 5 bases, V lost 1 base, and 9 bases had no gene match. The CDR3 is 16 amino acids.

This chain uses TRBV10-1 with TRBJ1-1, with unresolved D. The CDR3 loop spans 15 amino acids. V was shortened by 2 bases and J by 1 base, with 11 bases between the two germline ends. Per the germline V gene, CDR1 is WNHNN and CDR2 is SYGVQD (reference sequence). The CDR3 region is CASSEVRLPNTEAFF. In DNA, the CDR3 is TGCGCCAGCAGTGAGGTTCGGCTGCCGAACACTGAAGCTTTCTTT.

The chain employs TRBV27 and TRBJ2-1; 10 bases map to TRBD2. The germline V gene encodes CDR1 MNHEY and CDR2 SMNVEV (reference sequence). The CDR3 length is 14 residues. V shed 2 bases and J 7 bases; nucleotides not matched to a gene: 2. For the CDR3, the DNA is TGTGCCAGCAGTTTAGCTAGCGGGAGAAATGAGCAGTTCTTC. Translated, it gives CASSLASGRNEQFF.

This clone was seen a few times. The chain uses TRBV2 and TRBJ2-7; 8 bases line up with TRBD2. Germline V gives CDR1 SNHLY, CDR2 FYNNEI. V was clipped by 6 bases and J by 0 bases; unmatched bases: 4. CDR3 size: 14 residues. CDR3 protein: CASSLSGSSYEQYF. The CDR3 coding sequence is TGTGCCAGCAGCTTAAGCGGGAGCTCCTACGAGCAGTACTTC.

This chain links TRBV5-5 with TRBJ2-2, with 9 bases that match TRBD2. V trimming: 4 bases; J trimming: 4 bases; junction bases outside the gene matches: 8. Germline V gives CDR1 SGHKS, CDR2 YYEKEE (reference sequence). This CDR3 comprises 16 residues. For the CDR3, the DNA is TGTGCCAGCAGCGATACCGGGACTAGCCTCACCGGGGAGCTGTTTTTT. Translation: CASSDTGTSLTGELFF.

V and J are TRBV2 and TRBJ1-1; 9 nucleotides agree with TRBD1. This CDR3 is built from 15 residues. V gave up 6 bases and J gave up 0 bases; unmatched junction bases: 5. The germline CDR1 and CDR2 sequences are SNHLY and FYNNEI. This CDR3 reads CASRAGQGMNTEAFF. As DNA, the CDR3 is TGTGCCAGCAGAGCCGGACAGGGGATGAACACTGAAGCTTTCTTT.

The chain employs TRBV9 and TRBJ2-2, with D maybe TRBD2 (6 bases). V was pared by 0 bases and J by 0 bases, with 9 bases between. The CDR3 covers 16 residues. CDR1 SGDLS and CDR2 YYNGEE come from the germline V gene. The CDR3 loop is CASSVAGTSNTGELFF. In DNA form, the CDR3 reads TGTGCCAGCAGCGTAGCGGGGACTTCGAACACCGGGGAGCTGTTTTTT.

CDR3 sequence: CASSPKRGGWDEQFF. CDR3 DNA: TGTGCCAGCAGTCCCAAGCGGGGGGGTTGGGATGAGCAGTTCTTC. The rearrangement joins TRBV28 to TRBJ2-1; 10 nucleotides match TRBD2. CDR1 MDHEN and CDR2 SYDVKM come from the germline V gene. With 5 bases clipped from V and 8 bases from J, the junction kept 9 bases outside the gene matches. The CDR3 extends over 15 amino acids.

This clone appeared once. The V gene is TRBV7-9, the J gene TRBJ1-4, with D possibly matching TRBD1 (6 bases). Germline lookup yields CDR1 SEHNR and CDR2 FQNEAQ (reference sequence). Trimming removed 4 bases at V and 7 bases at J, with 16 bases between. CDR3 length equals 15 residues. CDR3 residues: CASSSLQGQGEKLFF. CDR3 bases: TGTGCCAGCAGCTCCCTTCAGGGGCAGGGTGAAAAACTGTTTTTT.

This chain links TRBV27 with TRBJ2-3; 12 nucleotides match TRBD2. Germline V gene lookup returns CDR1 MNHEY and CDR2 SMNVEV (reference sequence). Germline trimming cut 5 bases from V and 4 bases from J; bases unmatched to any gene: 10. This CDR3 comprises 17 residues. In nucleotides, the CDR3 is TGTGCCAGCAGTCCATACCCGACTAGCGGGAGCGCAGATACGCAGTATTTT. As protein: CASSPYPTSGSADTQYF.

In the case of this clone: The junction does not match germline at one end; this may be a read error. This chain joins TRBV6-5 and TRBJ1-5; 7 positions agree with TRBD1. CDR3 length: 15 amino acids. Germline V gives CDR1 MNHEY, CDR2 SVGAGI. CDR3: CASSYSIGGNQPQHF. Written as DNA, the CDR3 is TGTGCCAGCAGTTACTCGATAGGGGGCAACCAGCCCCAGCATTTT.

The chain combines TRBV5-4 with TRBJ1-2; 10 nucleotides align to TRBD1. The germline CDR1 and CDR2 sequences are SGHNT and YYREEE (reference sequence). The CDR3 length is 16 residues. J lost 6 bases, V lost 4 bases, and 12 bases had no gene match. CDR3: CASSPLTLTGGNGYTF. The CDR3 DNA follows: TGTGCCAGCAGCCCCTTGACCCTGACAGGGGGCAATGGCTACACCTTC.

This clone occurred many times. The gene calls are TRBV7-8 and TRBJ2-1; no clear D gene. The length of the CDR3 is 14 residues. The germline V gene encodes CDR1 SGHVS and CDR2 FQNEAQ. V was pared by 7 bases and J by 5 bases, with 15 bases between. The CDR3: CASTFLTGHNEQFF. The CDR3 DNA reads TGTGCCAGCACCTTCCTGACTGGCCACAATGAGCAGTTCTTC.

V usage is TRBV7-9 and J usage is TRBJ2-2; D is ambiguous. V lost 3 bases to trimming and J lost 6 bases, with 5 bases between them. Per germline, CDR1 SEHNR and CDR2 FQNEAQ (reference sequence). This CDR3 contains 12 residues. CDR3 sequence: CASSFGAGELFF. The CDR3 DNA is TGTGCCAGCAGCTTTGGGGCCGGGGAGCTGTTTTTT.

The gene calls are TRBV4-1 and TRBJ2-1; unclear D gene. The germline V and J ends were trimmed by 4 bases and 2 bases, with 6 bases remaining between them. This CDR3 comprises 13 residues. Germline values: CDR1 MGHRA, CDR2 YSYEKL. The CDR3 here is CASSPSPYNEQFF. In DNA form, the CDR3 reads TGCGCCAGCAGCCCCTCGCCCTACAATGAGCAGTTCTTC.

This clone was seen only a few times. The CDR3: CASSPGGGGVSNQPQHF. Here the CDR3 DNA reads TGCGCCAGCAGCCCCGGGGGTGGGGGAGTGAGCAATCAGCCCCAGCATTTT. This sequence joins TRBV4-1 and TRBJ1-5, with a tentative D call TRBD1 (5 bases). Germline CDR1 is MGHRA and CDR2 is YSYEKL. The V end lost 4 bases, the J end lost 1 base, and 17 bases lay between the germline ends. The CDR3 runs to 17 residues.

V and J are TRBV7-6 and TRBJ2-5; 10 nucleotides match TRBD2. The CDR3 is 15 residues long. From germline, CDR1 is SGHVS and CDR2 FNYEAQ. The V and J ends lost 1 base and 5 bases, in that order; junction bases with no gene match: 4. CDR3 loop: CASSLGLAGVETQYF. The CDR3 bases are TGTGCCAGCAGCTTAGGGCTAGCGGGAGTTGAGACCCAGTACTTC.

The chain employs TRBV28 and TRBJ1-5; D not resolved. Germline V gene sequence: CDR1 MDHEN, CDR2 SYDVKM. The CDR3 loop spans 14 amino acids. Trimming stripped 2 bases from V and 8 bases from J, with 13 bases between. CDR3 protein: CASSLPGDWEPQHF. CDR3 coding DNA: TGTGCCAGCAGTTTACCGGGCGACTGGGAGCCCCAGCATTTT.

The chain has TRBV29-1 and TRBJ1-1, with D maybe TRBD1 (5 bases). The V gene lost 2 bases and the J gene lost 4 bases, with 11 bases spanning the gap. CDR1 and CDR2 (germline): SQVTM, ANQGSEA. This CDR3 is 13 amino acids long. The CDR3: CSVEKRRGTEAFF. For the CDR3, the DNA is TGCAGCGTTGAAAAAAGAAGGGGCACTGAAGCTTTCTTT.

The sample holds one count of this clone. The rearrangement links TRBV4-3 to TRBJ2-7; 7 bases match TRBD2. The germline gives CDR1 LGHNA, CDR2 YSLEER. The CDR3 is 14 residues long. V lost 1 base, J lost 0 bases, and 0 bases stayed unmatched. Written as DNA, the CDR3 is TGCGCCAGCAGCCAAGGGACTAGCTCCTACGAGCAGTACTTC. As protein: CASSQGTSSYEQYF.

In this sample, this clone turned up once. This chain connects TRBV27 to TRBJ2-5, with 14 bases lining up with TRBD2. The V segment lost 2 bases and the J segment 5 bases; nucleotides outside the gene matches: 7. The length of the CDR3 is 17 residues. The germline V gene encodes CDR1 MNHEY and CDR2 SMNVEV (reference sequence). CDR3: CASSLIGGLAGVETQYF. The CDR3, as DNA: TGTGCCAGCAGTTTAATCGGGGGACTAGCGGGAGTTGAGACCCAGTACTTC.